This TCR beta chain comes out of a study of shared clonotypes between healthy human individuals. The study's findings and limits: Read depth was anticipated to influence clonotype sharing among donors.

This clone was seen just once. Its antigen is currently unknown. Sequencing was performed with immunoSEQ multiplex PCR; in TCRdb, only in-frame clones are kept and a portion is missing. The table records about 2.3 million clones, approximately 90% of them present only once. Germline V gene sequence: CDR1 MDHEN, CDR2 SYDVKM. The CDR3 contains 14 residues. V lost 6 bases to trimming and J lost 2 bases, with 13 bases between them. The chain employs TRBV28 and TRBJ1-2; D is ambiguous. The sequencing sample was made of naive CD4+ T cells from PBMCs. The subset denotes: CD45RA+ positively selected. This receptor was identified in a man aged 18 to 29 in good health. Some clones in this sample may be carry-over from other donors' samples. In nucleotides, the CDR3 is TGTGCCAGCAGGGGCCCTCTTGGGAACTATGGCTACACCTTC. Its protein product is CASRGPLGNYGYTF.